The T cell receptor (beta chain) described here comes from a study of chemoradiotherapy in HPV16-positive cancers. Study-level findings and limits: HPV-specific T cells were functionally defined from only two HPV16-positive patients.

Concerning this clone: Its target is not known.

TCRdb's copy holds only in-frame clones and misses some; the assay was immunoSEQ multiplex PCR. Seen here are approximately 23,000 clones, 73% observed once, and the top ten hold around 2.6%. V shed 7 bases and J 6 bases; nucleotides not matched to a gene: 11. The CDR3 covers 15 residues. Germline CDR1 is MRHNA and CDR2 is SNTAGT. The material was obtained from a patient who underwent chemoradiotherapy. The chain combines TRBV6-4 with TRBJ2-2, with TRBD1 identical over 7 bases. The TCR comes from a human donor with HPV-associated anogenital cancer. The CDR3 DNA is TGTGCCAGCACCCCGGGACAGAACTTCGCCGGGGAGCTGTTTTTT. Protein sequence: CASTPGQNFAGELFF.